The clone carrying this T cell receptor beta chain has only one observation. This record comes from a study of blood T cell repertoires in COVID-19. Overall study context: The United States, Italy and Spain were the sources of the acute and convalescent COVID-19 samples. From T cells, B-cell-depleted T cells, or PBMCs came the material, which was cDNA or gDNA.

CDR3 size: 14 residues. Germline values: CDR1 KGHSH, CDR2 LQKENI. Trimming took off 4 bases at V and 1 base at J, with 10 bases between the two ends. TCRdb's copy holds only in-frame clones and misses some; the assay was immunoSEQ multiplex PCR. There are tens of thousands of clones in the sample; 88% occur only once, and 45% lies in the top ten. The V call is TRBV18, the J call TRBJ1-2; D unresolved. The sequencing sample was made of peripheral blood. The clonotype comes from a human donor in a cohort sampled during active COVID-19. As DNA, the CDR3 is TGTGCCAGCTCACTTGCCGGGGTTAACTATGGCTACACCTTC. Translated, it gives CASSLAGVNYGYTF.